This T cell receptor beta chain originates from a study of spatial heterogeneity in lung cancer. Regarding time point: sample taken at primary tumor resection. Tumor, nontumor lung or frozen PBMC supplied whole RNA that was sequenced unsorted. The donor population consisted of 72 patients with untreated, early-stage non-small cell lung cancer. This clonotype has ten or more counts. Germline V gene lookup returns CDR1 DFQATT and CDR2 SNEGSKA (reference sequence). The CDR3 is 15 residues long. V shed 3 bases, J shed 6 bases, and the junction held 5 bases outside the gene matches. On each TCR cDNA molecule, a unique molecular identifier was present. TCRdb passed the 5' RACE reads through MiXCR, listing each CDR3 protein once. The sample includes several thousand distinct CDR3 sequences, roughly 16% seen only once; the top ten take about three fifths.

The receptor comes from a male donor with early-stage non-small cell lung cancer. The V and J genes are TRBV20-1 and TRBJ2-2; TRBD2 agrees at 12 bases. Specimen: PBMCs, collected at surgery. The CDR3 DNA follows: TGCAGTGCTAGTCCGACTAGCGGGAGTTCCGGGGAGCTGTTTTTT. This sequence encodes CSASPTSGSSGELFF.